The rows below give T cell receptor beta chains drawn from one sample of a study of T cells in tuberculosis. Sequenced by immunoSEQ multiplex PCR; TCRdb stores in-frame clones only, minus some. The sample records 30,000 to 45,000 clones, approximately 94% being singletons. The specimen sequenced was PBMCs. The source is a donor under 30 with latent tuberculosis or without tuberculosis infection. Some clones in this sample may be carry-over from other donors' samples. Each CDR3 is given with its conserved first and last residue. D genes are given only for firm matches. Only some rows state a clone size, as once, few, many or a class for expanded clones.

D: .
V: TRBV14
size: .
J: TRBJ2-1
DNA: TGTGCCAGCAGCCGAGGACGGACAGACAATGAGCAGTTCTTC
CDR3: CASSRGRTDNEQFF

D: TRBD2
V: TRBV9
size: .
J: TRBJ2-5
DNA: TGTGCCAGCAGCGACCGTTGGGCTCGGGGGGAAGAGACCCAGTACTTC
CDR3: CASSDRWARGEETQYF

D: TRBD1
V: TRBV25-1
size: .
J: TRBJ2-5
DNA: TGTGCCAGCAGTGGTCAGCCAGGGGGAGAGACCCAGTACTTC
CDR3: CASSGQPGGETQYF

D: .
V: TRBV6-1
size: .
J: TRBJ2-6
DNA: TGTGCCAGCAAAGGCGGATCTGGGGCCAACGTCCTGACTTTC
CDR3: CASKGGSGANVLTF

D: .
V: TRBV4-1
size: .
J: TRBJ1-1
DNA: TGCGCCAGCAGCCTTCGACTGGAGGCCACTGAAGCTTTCTTT
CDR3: CASSLRLEATEAFF

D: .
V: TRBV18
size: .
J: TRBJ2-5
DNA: TGTGCCAGCTCACCACCCTCAGAGACCCAGTACTTC
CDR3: CASSPPSETQYF

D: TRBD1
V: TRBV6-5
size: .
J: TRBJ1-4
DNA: TGTGCCAGCAGACCCGGGACAGGGGTCGATGAAAAACTGTTTTTT
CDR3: CASRPGTGVDEKLFF

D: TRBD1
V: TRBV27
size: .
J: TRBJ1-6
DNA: TGTGCCAGCGGGGCCGGGACAGGATTTAATTCACCCCTCCACTTT
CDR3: CASGAGTGFNSPLHF

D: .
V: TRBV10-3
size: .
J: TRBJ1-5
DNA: TGTGCCATCAGGCGGGACGGACACAATCAGCCCCAGCATTTT
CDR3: CAIRRDGHNQPQHF

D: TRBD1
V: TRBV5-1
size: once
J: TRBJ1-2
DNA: TGCGCCAGCGGAGAATCGACAGGGCGATCAGATGGCTACACCTTC
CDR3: CASGESTGRSDGYTF

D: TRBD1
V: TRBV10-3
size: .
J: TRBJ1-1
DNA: TGTGCCATCAGTCCGGGACAGGGCACTGAAGCTTTCTTT
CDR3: CAISPGQGTEAFF

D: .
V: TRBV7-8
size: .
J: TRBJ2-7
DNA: TGTGCCAGCAGCTTAGGGGCGCCGATCGCCTACGAGCAGTACTTC
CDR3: CASSLGAPIAYEQYF

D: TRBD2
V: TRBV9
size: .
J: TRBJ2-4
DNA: TGTGCCAGCGCTCCCGGACTAGCGGACATTCAGTACTTC
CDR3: CASAPGLADIQYF

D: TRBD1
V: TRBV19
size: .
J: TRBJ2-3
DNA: TGTGCCAGTAGTCCGTGGACAGGGAGCACAGATACGCAGTATTTT
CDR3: CASSPWTGSTDTQYF

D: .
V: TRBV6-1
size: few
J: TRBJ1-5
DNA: TGTGCCAGCATAGGGGCAACAGTCGGCAATCAGCCCCAGCATTTT
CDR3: CASIGATVGNQPQHF

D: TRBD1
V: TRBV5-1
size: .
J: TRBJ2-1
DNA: TGCGCCAGCAGCCGTGGGGACAGCCTCTCCTACAATGAGCAGTTCTTC
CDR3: CASSRGDSLSYNEQFF

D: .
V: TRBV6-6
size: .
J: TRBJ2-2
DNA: TGTGCCAGCAGTTACGCTTTTGGGGGCCCTACCGGGGAGCTGTTTTTT
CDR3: CASSYAFGGPTGELFF

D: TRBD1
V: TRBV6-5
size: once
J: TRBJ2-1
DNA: TGTGCCAGCAGTTTCCGGGACAGGGGGAGACATGAGCAGTTCTTC
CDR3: CASSFRDRGRHEQFF

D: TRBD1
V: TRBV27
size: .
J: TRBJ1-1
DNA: TGTGCCAGCAGTCTCCAGACAGGGTCTTCCGCTGAAGCTTTCTTT
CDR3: CASSLQTGSSAEAFF

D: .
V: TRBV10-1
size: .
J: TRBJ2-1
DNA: TGCGCCAGCAGTGATGACTCCTTCTACAATGAGCAGTTCTTC
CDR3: CASSDDSFYNEQFF

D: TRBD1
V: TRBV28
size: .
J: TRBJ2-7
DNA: TGTGCCAGCAGTCATAGACAGGGGAACTACGAGCAGTACTTC
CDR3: CASSHRQGNYEQYF

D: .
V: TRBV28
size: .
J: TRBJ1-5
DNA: TGTGCCAGCAGTTTGTCCCCCCGGGGATACAATCAGCCCCAGCATTTT
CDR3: CASSLSPRGYNQPQHF

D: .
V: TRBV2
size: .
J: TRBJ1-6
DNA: TGTGCCACAAGGACAGAGTATTCACCCCTCCACTTT
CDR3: CATRTEYSPLHF

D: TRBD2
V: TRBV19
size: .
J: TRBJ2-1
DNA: TGTGCCAGTAGCACCGGGGGGTATAATGAGCAGTTCTTC
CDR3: CASSTGGYNEQFF

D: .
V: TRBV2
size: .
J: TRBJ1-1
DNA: TGTGCCAGCAAGAGGGTAGCGGGGACTGAAGCTTTCTTT
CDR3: CASKRVAGTEAFF

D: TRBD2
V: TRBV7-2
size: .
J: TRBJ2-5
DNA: TGTGCCAGCAGCTTAGCCCCAACACGGCGGGGGGCTCTCCAAGAGACCCAGTACTTC
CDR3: CASSLAPTRRGALQETQYF

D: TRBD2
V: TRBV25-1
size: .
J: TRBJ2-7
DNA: TGTGCCAGCAGTGCATCCGGGACTAGTAACGAGCAGTACTTC
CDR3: CASSASGTSNEQYF

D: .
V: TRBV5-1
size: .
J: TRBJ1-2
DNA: TGCGCCAGCAGCTTGTTCGCAGGGCACCAGGGCTACACCTTC
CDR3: CASSLFAGHQGYTF

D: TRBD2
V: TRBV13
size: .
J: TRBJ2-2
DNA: TGTGCCAGCAGCGTGAGCGGGGGGACCAACACCGGGGAGCTGTTTTTT
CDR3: CASSVSGGTNTGELFF

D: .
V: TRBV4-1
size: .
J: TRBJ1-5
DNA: TGCGCCAGCAGCCAAGATAGGAGGGATCAGCCCCAGCATTTT
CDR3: CASSQDRRDQPQHF

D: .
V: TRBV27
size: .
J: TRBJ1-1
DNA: TGTGCCAGCAGTAGAGGACAATTTTGGGCTGAAGCTTTCTTT
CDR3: CASSRGQFWAEAFF

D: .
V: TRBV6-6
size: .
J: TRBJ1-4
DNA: TGTGCCAGCAGTTGGGAGTCGGGGGGCGCCGATGAAAAACTGTTTTTT
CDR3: CASSWESGGADEKLFF

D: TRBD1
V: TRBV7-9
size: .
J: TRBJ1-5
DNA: TGTGCCAGCAGCAAGGGACAGGGGGCGGTGGGCAATCAGCCCCAGCATTTT
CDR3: CASSKGQGAVGNQPQHF

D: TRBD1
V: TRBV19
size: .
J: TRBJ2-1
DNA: TGTGCCAGTAGTATAGTAAGGACAGGGGGTGGTGAGCAGTTCTTC
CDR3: CASSIVRTGGGEQFF